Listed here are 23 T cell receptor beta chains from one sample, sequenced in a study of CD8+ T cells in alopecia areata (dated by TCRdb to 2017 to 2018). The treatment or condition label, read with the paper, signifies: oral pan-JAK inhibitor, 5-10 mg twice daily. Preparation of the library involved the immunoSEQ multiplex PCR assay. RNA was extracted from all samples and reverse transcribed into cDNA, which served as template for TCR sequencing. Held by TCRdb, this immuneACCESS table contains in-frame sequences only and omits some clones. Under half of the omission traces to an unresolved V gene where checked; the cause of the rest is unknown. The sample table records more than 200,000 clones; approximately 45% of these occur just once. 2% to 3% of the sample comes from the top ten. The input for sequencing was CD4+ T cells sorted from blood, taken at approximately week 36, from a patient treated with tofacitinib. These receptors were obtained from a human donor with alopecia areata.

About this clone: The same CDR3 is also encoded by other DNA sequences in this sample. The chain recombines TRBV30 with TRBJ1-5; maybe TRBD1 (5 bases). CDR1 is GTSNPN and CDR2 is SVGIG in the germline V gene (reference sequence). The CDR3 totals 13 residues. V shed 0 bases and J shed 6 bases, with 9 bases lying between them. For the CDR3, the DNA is TGTGCCTGGAGTGTAAAGGGGAGTCAGCCCCAGCATTTT. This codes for CAWSVKGSQPQHF.

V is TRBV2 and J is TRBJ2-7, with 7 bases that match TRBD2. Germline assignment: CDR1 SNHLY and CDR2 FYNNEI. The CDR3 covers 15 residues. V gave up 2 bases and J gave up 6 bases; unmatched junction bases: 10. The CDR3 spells CASSETGRESREQYF. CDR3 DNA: TGTGCCAGCAGTGAAACTGGGCGGGAGTCGCGCGAGCAGTACTTC.

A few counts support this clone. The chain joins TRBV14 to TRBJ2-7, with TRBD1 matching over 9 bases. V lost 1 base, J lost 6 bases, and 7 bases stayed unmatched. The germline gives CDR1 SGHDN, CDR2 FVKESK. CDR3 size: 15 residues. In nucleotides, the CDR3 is TGTGCCAGCAGCCAAGCGCCGGGACAGGGCTCCGAGCAGTACTTC. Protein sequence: CASSQAPGQGSEQYF.

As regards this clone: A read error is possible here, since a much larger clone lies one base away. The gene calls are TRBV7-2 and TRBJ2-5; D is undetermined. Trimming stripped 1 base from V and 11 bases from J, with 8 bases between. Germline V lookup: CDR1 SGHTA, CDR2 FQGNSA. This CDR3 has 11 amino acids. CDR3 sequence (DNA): TGTGCCAGCAGCTTAGAGGACCAGCAGTACTTC. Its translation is CASSLEDQQYF.

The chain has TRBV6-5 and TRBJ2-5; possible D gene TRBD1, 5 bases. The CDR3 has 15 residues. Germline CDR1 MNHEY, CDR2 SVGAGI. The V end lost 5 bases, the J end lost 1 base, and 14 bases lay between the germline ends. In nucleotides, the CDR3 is TGTGCCAGCAGTATATCCAAGGGGTCCCAAGAGACCCAGTACTTC. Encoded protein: CASSISKGSQETQYF.

The DNA for the CDR3 is TGTGCCAGCAGCAACCGGGACAGAACAAGCTACGAGCAGTACTTC. Its translation is CASSNRDRTSYEQYF. This chain joins TRBV7-8 and TRBJ2-7; 7 bases match TRBD1. This CDR3 region has 15 residues. From germline, CDR1 is SGHVS and CDR2 FQNEAQ. J gave up 3 bases and V 5 bases, and 10 bases lay outside the gene matches.

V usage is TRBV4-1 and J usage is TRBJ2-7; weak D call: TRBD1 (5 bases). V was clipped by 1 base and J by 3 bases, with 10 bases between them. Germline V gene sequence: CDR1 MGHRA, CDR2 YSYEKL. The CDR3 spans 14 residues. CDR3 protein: CASSQGQRNYEQYF. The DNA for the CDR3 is TGCGCCAGCAGCCAAGGACAGAGAAACTACGAGCAGTACTTC.

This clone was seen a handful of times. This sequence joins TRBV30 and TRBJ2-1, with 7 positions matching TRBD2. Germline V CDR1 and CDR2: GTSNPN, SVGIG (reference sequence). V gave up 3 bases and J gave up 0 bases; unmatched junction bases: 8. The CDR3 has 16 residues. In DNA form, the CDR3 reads TGTGCCTGGAGGCCTCGAGCGGGGTTCTCCTACAATGAGCAGTTCTTC. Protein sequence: CAWRPRAGFSYNEQFF.

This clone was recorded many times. The CDR3 nucleotides read TGTGCCAGCAGCTTGGGGCTAGCACCCTACGAGCAGTACTTC. Translation: CASSLGLAPYEQYF. The J gene is TRBJ2-7, the V gene TRBV7-2; D may be TRBD1 or TRBD2 (5 bases each). The CDR3 contains 14 residues. Germline assignment: CDR1 SGHTA and CDR2 FQGNSA. The V gene lost 3 bases and the J gene lost 2 bases, with 11 bases spanning the gap.

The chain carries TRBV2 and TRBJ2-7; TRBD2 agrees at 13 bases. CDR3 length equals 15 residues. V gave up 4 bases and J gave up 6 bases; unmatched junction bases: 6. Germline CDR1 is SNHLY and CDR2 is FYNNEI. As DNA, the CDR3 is TGTGCCAGCAGTGTCAGGACTAGCGGGAGTGGCGAGCAGTACTTC. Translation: CASSVRTSGSGEQYF.

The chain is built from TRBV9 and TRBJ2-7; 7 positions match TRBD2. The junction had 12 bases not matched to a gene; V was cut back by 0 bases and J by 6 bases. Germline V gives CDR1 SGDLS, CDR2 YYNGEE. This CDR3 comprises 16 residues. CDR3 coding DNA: TGTGCCAGCAGCGTAGCTACGGGGAGGGGAGTAAGCGAGCAGTACTTC. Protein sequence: CASSVATGRGVSEQYF.

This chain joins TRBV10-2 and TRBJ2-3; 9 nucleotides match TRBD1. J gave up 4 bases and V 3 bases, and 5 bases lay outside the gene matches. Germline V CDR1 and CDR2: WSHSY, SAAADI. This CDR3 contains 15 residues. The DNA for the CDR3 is TGCGCCAGCAGTGATACAGGGGGCATGGCAGATACGCAGTATTTT. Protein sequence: CASSDTGGMADTQYF.

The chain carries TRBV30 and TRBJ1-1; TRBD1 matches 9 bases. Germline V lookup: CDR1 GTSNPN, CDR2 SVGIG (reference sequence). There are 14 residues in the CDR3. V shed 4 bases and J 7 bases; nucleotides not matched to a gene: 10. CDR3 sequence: CAWNRDRASGEAFF. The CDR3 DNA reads TGTGCCTGGAACCGGGACAGGGCTTCGGGTGAAGCTTTCTTT.

The CDR3 loop is CASSLLAATGELFF. In DNA form, the CDR3 reads TGTGCCAGCAGCTTACTAGCAGCTACCGGGGAGCTGTTTTTT. The V and J genes are TRBV7-3 and TRBJ2-2, with D possibly TRBD2 on 5 matching bases. Germline loops: CDR1 SGHTA, CDR2 FQGTGA. The CDR3 consists of 14 residues. Trimming removed 2 bases at V and 5 bases at J, with 9 bases between.

CDR3 sequence: CASSLMQGVLGEQYF. Written as DNA, the CDR3 is TGTGCCAGCAGCTTAATGCAGGGGGTTCTTGGTGAGCAGTACTTC. The chain recombines TRBV7-2 with TRBJ2-7, with 7 bases identical to TRBD1. The CDR3 is 15 amino acids. With V trimmed by 2 bases and J by 7 bases, 11 bases remained unmatched. Germline lookup yields CDR1 SGHTA and CDR2 FQGNSA.

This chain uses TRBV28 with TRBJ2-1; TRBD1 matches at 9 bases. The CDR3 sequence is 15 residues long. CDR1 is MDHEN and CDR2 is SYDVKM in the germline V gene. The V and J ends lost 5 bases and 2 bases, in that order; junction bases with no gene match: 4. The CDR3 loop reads CASSDDRGTYNEQFF. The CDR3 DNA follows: TGTGCCAGCAGTGATGACAGGGGGACCTACAATGAGCAGTTCTTC.

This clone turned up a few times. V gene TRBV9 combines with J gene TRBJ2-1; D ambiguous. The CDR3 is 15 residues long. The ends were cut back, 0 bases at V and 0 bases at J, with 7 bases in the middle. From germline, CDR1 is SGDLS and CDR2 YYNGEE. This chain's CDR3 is CASSVVQSSYNEQFF. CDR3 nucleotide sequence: TGTGCCAGCAGCGTAGTACAGAGCTCCTACAATGAGCAGTTCTTC.

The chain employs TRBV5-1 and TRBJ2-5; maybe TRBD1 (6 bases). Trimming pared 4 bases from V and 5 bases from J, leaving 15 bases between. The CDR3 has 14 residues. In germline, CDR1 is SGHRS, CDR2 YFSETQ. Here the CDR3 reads CASSPTGDRETQYF. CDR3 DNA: TGCGCCAGCAGCCCCACCGGAGACAGGGAGACCCAGTACTTC.

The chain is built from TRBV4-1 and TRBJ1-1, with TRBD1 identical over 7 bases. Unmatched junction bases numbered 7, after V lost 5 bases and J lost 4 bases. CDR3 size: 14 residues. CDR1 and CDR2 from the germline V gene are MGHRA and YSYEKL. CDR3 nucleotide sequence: TGCGCCAGCAGCTCTCAGGGGGGCATCACTGAAGCTTTCTTT. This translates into CASSSQGGITEAFF.

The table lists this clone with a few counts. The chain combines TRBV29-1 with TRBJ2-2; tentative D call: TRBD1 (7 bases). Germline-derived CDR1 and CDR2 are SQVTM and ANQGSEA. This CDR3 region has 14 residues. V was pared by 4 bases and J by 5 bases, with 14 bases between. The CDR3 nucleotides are TGCAGCGTTGCTGGGCCAGGGGGGACCGGGGAGCTGTTTTTT. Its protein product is CSVAGPGGTGELFF.

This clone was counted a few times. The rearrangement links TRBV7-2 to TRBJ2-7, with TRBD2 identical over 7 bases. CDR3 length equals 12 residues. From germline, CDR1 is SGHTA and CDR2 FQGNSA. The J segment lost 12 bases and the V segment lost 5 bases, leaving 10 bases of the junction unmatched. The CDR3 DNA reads TGTGCCAGCAGCCCTTCGGGGGGAACCTTGTACTTC. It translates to CASSPSGGTLYF.

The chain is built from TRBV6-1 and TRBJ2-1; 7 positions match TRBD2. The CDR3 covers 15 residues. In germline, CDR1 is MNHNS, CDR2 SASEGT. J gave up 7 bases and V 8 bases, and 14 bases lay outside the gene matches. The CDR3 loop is CASVPLAARRNEQFF. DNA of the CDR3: TGTGCCAGCGTCCCTCTAGCGGCGCGGCGGAATGAGCAGTTCTTC.

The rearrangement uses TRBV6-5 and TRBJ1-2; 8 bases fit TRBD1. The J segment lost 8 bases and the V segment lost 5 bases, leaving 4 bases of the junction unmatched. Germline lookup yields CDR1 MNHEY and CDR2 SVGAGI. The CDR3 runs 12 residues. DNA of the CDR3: TGTGCCAGCAGTCTACAGGGGGGCGGCTACACCTTC. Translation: CASSLQGGGYTF.